This TCR beta chain is from a study of draining lymph node invasion in breast cancer (dated by TCRdb to the early 2020s). Background for the entire study: Nodal metastasis was diagnosed by histology and cytokeratin immunohistochemistry, and confirmation was obtained by EpCAM/CD45 flow cytometry. The separate targeted TCR sequencing included lymph nodes from five patients, and primary tumors were also sequenced for most of those five patients. A separate targeted assay used bulk TCR-beta CDR3 sequencing to compare sorted memory regulatory T cells with memory conventional CD4 T cells across breast cancer tissues. From every patient, the primary tumor plus matched non-invaded and tumor-invaded tumor-draining lymph nodes were collected, and both Treg and Tconv subsets were profiled.

Memory regulatory T cells were isolated by sorting for CD4+ CD45RA- CD25high cells. Each tumor-draining lymph node was classified as non-invaded if metastatic tumor cells were absent and as invaded if metastatic tumor cells were present. Before staining and sorting, a Miltenyi Pan T Cell isolation kit was used to pre-enrich the T cells. Immunohistochemistry for estrogen receptor, progesterone receptor, HER2 and Ki-67 was used to characterize primary tumors. Within a few hours after surgery, fresh surgical tissue was processed by cutting the tissue into small fragments. The tissue fragments were digested enzymatically for about 20 minutes with Liberase TL plus DNase and were then passed through a 40-micrometer strainer. Sorting used a BD FACS Aria II with roughly 96-99% purity, after DAPI live/dead staining. Sorted cells were lysed in TCL buffer and RNA was purified with a Norgen Single Cell RNA purification kit including DNase treatment.

The investigation overall reported the following: Detection of some of the top 100 tumor clones in both invaded and non-invaded nodes suggests recirculation between tumor and draining nodes. Shared TCRs between Treg and Tconv subsets were considered suggestive but not proof of common clonal origin. Roughly 12-22% of Treg TCRs were shared with Tconvs per tissue, interpreted as suggesting peripheral Treg induction. Tracking the tumor top-100 clones was possible in just a couple of patients. In the targeted TCR-seq data, Tregs appeared to be more clonally expanded than Tconvs in all tissues, and lower diversity was found for both subsets in tumor than in lymph nodes. Data could not resolve whether Treg conversion occurred in a given organ or whether converted Tregs recirculated between nodes and tumor.

As for this clonotype: Its cognate antigen has yet to be identified. No per-base quality is available; no much larger clone lies one base away.

The library was generated by bulk RNA-seq. For sequencing, an Illumina HiSeq 2500 was employed. As for the authors' bioinformatics: For the separate targeted TCR-seq dataset, MiXCR version 2.1.5 with default parameters extracted and quantified CDR3 sequences from raw reads. Each TCR-beta clone in the separate targeted TCR-seq dataset was defined by the V gene, J gene and CDR3 sequence taken together. In the separate targeted TCR-seq dataset, clones with fewer than three counts were first removed, after which only the 90% most strongly expressed clones per sample were kept. In the separate targeted TCR-seq dataset, Treg-Tconv overlap was calculated per tissue as the number of shared clones divided by the total number of Treg clones, multiplied by 100. Through fastp at Q25 and MiXCR, TCRdb rebuilt clones from the public reads, retaining in-frame beta chains. Rows merge per CDR3 protein into single entries with the most common DNA and genes. V and J calls and clone size were set by TCRdb, not the authors. The sample includes about 2,600 distinct CDR3 sequences, with around 70% observed a single time. In total, the top ten clones hold less than 8.5% of the sample.

Trimming costs V 0 bases and J 8 bases, and their ends lie 6 bases apart. According to the germline V gene (reference sequence), CDR1 reads SGHNT and CDR2 reads YYREEE. CDR3 length: 12 amino acids, cysteine to phenylalanine. This entry keeps only the CDR3 DNA: 36 bases, framed from base 1. The source is a female donor with luminal breast cancer. The V and J segments used are TRBV5-4 and TRBJ2-1; D gene: possibly TRBD2, on 5 matching bases. The sequencing sample was made of sorted memory Tregs from a lymph node. In the paper's terms, the cell subset or site label means: CD45RA-negative sorted CD4+ T cells (memory Tconv or effector/memory Treg). Here is the DNA: TGTGCCAGCAGCTTGGTCGGGGATGAGCAGTTCTTC. It specifies CASSLVGDEQFF.